Each of the 6 T cell receptor beta chains below was sequenced from the same sample in a study of OX40 agonist ivuxolimab in advanced cancers. This table comes from immunoSEQ multiplex PCR, and its TCRdb copy is limited to in-frame clones, with some not included. The sample contains some 90,000 clones, 91% of which appear only once. This specimen consisted of CD4+ or CD8+ T cells sorted from blood, obtained in a trial of the OX40 agonist ivuxolimab. The receptors stem from an adult with an advanced solid tumor such as melanoma, head and neck, liver or kidney cancer.

The chain couples TRBV5-1 to TRBJ2-1; possible D gene TRBD2, 5 bases. Germline V gives CDR1 SGHRS, CDR2 YFSETQ. V was pared by 5 bases and J by 2 bases, with 11 bases between. The CDR3 consists of 14 residues. The CDR3 DNA sequence: TGCGCCAGCAGGGACGGACTGACCTACAATGAGCAGTTCTTC. Its translation is CASRDGLTYNEQFF. The full variable domain, in which reference TRBV5-1 and TRBJ2-1 provide the parts outside the CDR3, is KAGVTQTPRYLIKTRGQQVTLSCSPISGHRSVSWYQQTPGQGLQFLFEYFSETQRNKGNFPGRFSGRQFSNSRSEMNVSTLELGDSALYLCASRDGLTYNEQFFGPGTRLTVL.

This clone was observed a handful of times. The rearrangement links TRBV6-1 to TRBJ1-5; TRBD1 aligns across 12 bases. Losses at the gene ends were 3 bases for V and 7 bases for J; bases not matched to a gene: 7. This CDR3 has 16 residues. CDR1 MNHNS and CDR2 SASEGT come from the germline V gene. For the CDR3, the DNA is TGTGCCAGCAGTGAGAGCGGGACAGGGGGCCAACAGCCCCAGCATTTT. Translating it yields CASSESGTGGQQPQHF.

Here the CDR3 DNA reads TGTGCCACCAGCAGAGAGGTGAGGGAGACCCAGTACTTC. As protein: CATSREVRETQYF. This chain connects TRBV15 to TRBJ2-5, with unresolved D. V was clipped by 0 bases and J by 5 bases, with 7 bases between them. CDR1 and CDR2 (germline): LNHNV, YYDKDF (reference sequence). The CDR3 is 13 residues long. Full variable domain (missing parts from reference TRBV15 and TRBJ2-5): DAMVIQNPRYQVTQFGKPVTLSCSQTLNHNVMYWYQQKSSQAPKLLFHYYDKDFNNEADTPDNFQSRRPNTSFCFLDIRSPGLGDTAMYLCATSREVRETQYFGPGTRLLVL.

The chain employs TRBV7-2 and TRBJ1-2, with unresolved D. Germline loops: CDR1 SGHTA, CDR2 FQGNSA. The V and J ends lost 1 base and 8 bases respectively, with 14 bases between them. CDR3 length: 14 residues. The CDR3 region has the DNA TGTGCCAGCAGCTTAGGATCCCGGGTTGGCGGCTACACCTTC. It translates to CASSLGSRVGGYTF.

This chain links TRBV7-2 with TRBJ2-1; possible D gene TRBD2, 5 bases. Germline V lookup: CDR1 SGHTA, CDR2 FQGNSA. V was shortened by 8 bases and J by 0 bases, with 8 bases between the two germline ends. The CDR3 length is 13 residues. The DNA of the CDR3 is TGTGCCAGCGGACTCGGCTCCTACAATGAGCAGTTCTTC. It codes for CASGLGSYNEQFF.

This chain links TRBV6-5 with TRBJ1-1; 9 nucleotides line up with TRBD1. CDR1 and CDR2 (germline): MNHEY, SVGAGI. The CDR3 extends over 15 amino acids. V gave up 7 bases and J gave up 8 bases; unmatched junction bases: 14. CDR3 in DNA: TGTGCCAGCAAATCCGGGGACAGGGATCGCCTAGAAGCTTTCTTT. This sequence encodes CASKSGDRDRLEAFF.